A single sample is the source of the 13 T cell receptor beta chains below, sequenced in a study of blood T cell repertoires in COVID-19. Libraries were prepared by immunoSEQ multiplex PCR; TCRdb keeps only in-frame clonotypes and omits some of them. The table includes 320,000 or so clones, approximately 81% detected once. Sequenced material: PBMCs or T cells enriched from blood (not recorded which). The receptors derive from a woman younger than 45 who had been exposed to COVID-19.

The chain uses TRBV7-2 and TRBJ2-3; tentative D call: TRBD1 (6 bases). V was shortened by 0 bases and J by 6 bases, with 13 bases between the two germline ends. The CDR3 is made up of 15 amino acids. The germline gives CDR1 SGHTA, CDR2 FQGNSA. CDR3 bases: TGTGCCAGCAGCTTAGCGGCGTCAGGGGCGGATACGCAGTATTTT. Translation gives CASSLAASGADTQYF.

This chain joins TRBV3-1 (or the pseudogene TRBV3-2) and TRBJ2-1, with D tentatively TRBD1 (6 bases). Trimming took off 0 bases at V and 3 bases at J, with 12 bases between the two ends. From germline, CDR1 is LGHDT and CDR2 YNNKEL (reference sequence). The CDR3 covers 16 residues. This chain's CDR3 is CASSQEGGFFYNEQFF. The CDR3 DNA follows: TGTGCCAGCAGCCAAGAAGGGGGTTTCTTCTACAATGAGCAGTTCTTC.

The chain has TRBV24-1 and TRBJ1-3; no clear D. Trimming removed 6 bases at V and 0 bases at J, with 8 bases between. Germline V lookup: CDR1 KGHDR, CDR2 SFDVKD. The CDR3 length is 14 residues. The CDR3 is CATSPGHSGNTIYF. DNA for the CDR3: TGTGCCACCAGTCCAGGTCACTCTGGAAACACCATATATTTT.

This clone came up once. The DNA of the CDR3 is TGTGCCTGGCATCCGGGACTAGCGGGAGTAGGCTACGAGCAGTACTTC. It specifies CAWHPGLAGVGYEQYF. This rearrangement joins TRBV30 to TRBJ2-7, with 14 positions matching TRBD2. CDR1 GTSNPN and CDR2 SVGIG come from the germline V gene (reference sequence). The CDR3 consists of 16 residues. J lost 3 bases, V lost 5 bases, and 9 bases had no gene match.

This chain joins TRBV5-1 and TRBJ2-1, with 7 bases fitting TRBD1. The CDR3 length is 14 residues. Germline loops: CDR1 SGHRS, CDR2 YFSETQ. Trimming removed 9 bases from V and 5 bases from J; junction bases left unmatched: 11. The CDR3 loop reads CATQPGTANNEQFF. The DNA of the CDR3 is TGCGCCACCCAACCCGGGACAGCCAACAATGAGCAGTTCTTC.

DNA for the CDR3: TGTGCCTGGAGTGCTCCAACTAGCGGGAGTAACATTCAGTACTTC. As protein: CAWSAPTSGSNIQYF. The rearrangement uses TRBV30 and TRBJ2-4; 11 nucleotides align to TRBD2. CDR1 and CDR2 from the germline V gene are GTSNPN and SVGIG (reference sequence). The CDR3 length is 15 residues. V trimming: 1 base; J trimming: 7 bases; junction bases outside the gene matches: 6.

The CDR3 loop is CASSSSTGAHEKLFF. In nucleotides, the CDR3 is TGTGCCAGCAGCTCCTCAACAGGGGCCCATGAAAAACTGTTTTTT. The chain links TRBV7-9 to TRBJ1-4; 7 bases align to TRBD1. Per the germline V gene, CDR1 is SEHNR and CDR2 is FQNEAQ (reference sequence). V lost 4 bases and J lost 6; bases outside the gene matches: 8. The CDR3 loop spans 15 amino acids.

V gene TRBV7-2 combines with J gene TRBJ2-5, with 8 positions matching TRBD2. Germline values: CDR1 SGHTA, CDR2 FQGNSA. V lost 4 bases and J lost 1; bases outside the gene matches: 5. CDR3 length: 15 amino acids. CDR3 nucleotides: TGTGCCAGCAGCTCGGGCGGGGGGTCCCAAGAGACCCAGTACTTC. It translates to CASSSGGGSQETQYF.

The gene calls are TRBV7-9 and TRBJ2-2; TRBD2 might be the D (5 bases). This CDR3 comprises 15 residues. V dropped 1 base and J dropped 1 base, with 7 bases sitting between them. The germline gives CDR1 SEHNR, CDR2 FQNEAQ (reference sequence). Written as DNA, the CDR3 is TGTGCCAGCAGCTTAGGCCGGGGGAACACCGGGGAGCTGTTTTTT. Protein: CASSLGRGNTGELFF.

The chain has TRBV6-1 and TRBJ1-5, with D unresolved. V dropped 3 bases and J dropped 3 bases, with 9 bases sitting between them. CDR1 and CDR2 (germline): MNHNS, SASEGT. The CDR3 runs 14 residues. CDR3 DNA: TGTGCCAGCAGTGACAGTCCAACCAATCAGCCCCAGCATTTT. Its protein is CASSDSPTNQPQHF.

The CDR3, as DNA: TGTGCCAGCAGTGTGGTGACTAGCCTGTACCAAGAGACCCAGTACTTC. Its translation: CASSVVTSLYQETQYF. The J gene is TRBJ2-5, the V gene TRBV2; TRBD2 aligns across 7 bases. Germline values: CDR1 SNHLY, CDR2 FYNNEI. The length of the CDR3 is 16 residues. V lost 4 bases to trimming and J lost 0 bases; unmatched junction nucleotides: 8. Looking up the rest from reference TRBV2 and TRBJ2-5 gives the full variable domain: EPEVTQTPSHQVTQMGQEVILRCVPISNHLYFYWYRQILGQKVEFLVSFYNNEISEKSEIFDDQFSVERPDGSNFTLKIRSTKLEDSAMYFCASSVVTSLYQETQYFGPGTRLLVL.

The V call is TRBV7-6, the J call TRBJ2-1, with 7 positions matching TRBD2. The germline gives CDR1 SGHVS, CDR2 FNYEAQ. The trim removed 5 bases at V and 9 bases at J, leaving 16 bases unmatched. The CDR3 has 16 residues. The chain's CDR3 is CASSPTGTTSSGEQFF. The DNA for the CDR3 is TGTGCCAGCAGCCCTACCGGGACTACCAGCTCTGGTGAGCAGTTCTTC.

V is TRBV28 and J is TRBJ1-5, with D maybe TRBD1 (5 bases). Trimming took 8 bases from V and 4 from J, leaving 9 bases between them. This CDR3 comprises 12 residues. Per the germline V gene, CDR1 is MDHEN and CDR2 is SYDVKM. CDR3 nucleotide sequence: TGTGCCAGCGGGCAGGGTAATCAGCCCCAGCATTTT. It translates to CASGQGNQPQHF.